The 30 T cell receptor beta chains in this list originate from one sample, sequenced in a study of regulatory T cells in long-lasting Graves disease. Library construction for TCR beta used iRepertoire HTBI primers and Arm-PCR of CDR3 regions. Via MiXCR, TCRdb re-called the multiplex PCR reads, giving one row per CDR3 protein. This sample has 600,000 to 650,000 distinct CDR3 sequences, with less than 20% found just once. Time point noted: newly diagnosed GD, antithyroid drugs for less than 3 months. The TCR library was made from RNA that had been extracted from PBMCs in TRIzol. These data also formed part of another study, on T cells in Graves' hyperthyroidism and ophthalmopathy.

Material: peripheral blood mononuclear cells (PBMCs), obtained at new diagnosis, from a patient treated with antithyroid drugs. These receptors were collected from a woman in her twenties or thirties with Graves disease.

V gene TRBV6-2 or TRBV6-3 combines with J gene TRBJ2-7, with D possibly being TRBD1 or TRBD2 (6 bases each). In germline, CDR1 is MNHEY, CDR2 SVGEGT. Trimming pared 6 bases from V and 3 bases from J, leaving 12 bases between. The CDR3 is 13 residues long. The CDR3 sequence: CASRSEGGYEQYF. DNA for the CDR3: TGTGCCAGCAGATCGGAGGGGGGCTACGAGCAGTACTTC.

This chain connects TRBV7-8 to TRBJ2-1, with D maybe TRBD1 (5 bases). V was shortened by 10 bases and J by 4 bases, with 8 bases between the two germline ends. This CDR3 is 11 amino acids long. Germline CDR1 is SGHVS and CDR2 is FQNEAQ. Written as DNA, the CDR3 is TGTGCCACCCCAGGGTACAATGAGCAGTTCTTC. Translated, it gives CATPGYNEQFF.

The gene calls are TRBV6-1 and TRBJ1-2; 10 bases are shared with TRBD1. Germline CDR1 reads MNHNS; CDR2 reads SASEGT. Trimming took 6 bases from V and 5 from J; bases not matched to a gene: 6. The CDR3 spans 14 residues. CDR3 amino acids: CASSPRDRGYGYTF. CDR3 nucleotides: TGTGCCAGCAGCCCCCGGGACAGGGGATATGGCTACACCTTC.

The chain employs TRBV30 and TRBJ2-1; 8 nucleotides agree with TRBD2. In germline, CDR1 is GTSNPN, CDR2 SVGIG (reference sequence). The CDR3 consists of 11 residues. J lost 15 bases, V lost 6 bases, and 10 bases had no gene match. The CDR3 bases are TGTGCCTGCCTCCTTAGCGGGATAACGTTCTTC. This translates into CACLLSGITFF. The entire variable domain, with the rest obtained from reference TRBV30 and TRBJ2-1, is as follows: SQTIHQWPATLVQPVGSPLSLECTVEGTSNPNLYWYRQAAGRGLQLLFYSVGIGQISSEVPQNLSASRPQDRQFILSSKKLLLSDSGFYLCACLLSGITFFGPGTRLTVL.

This clonotype was recorded at least ten times. The gene calls are TRBV5-1 and TRBJ2-7, with 12 bases aligning to TRBD2. Unmatched junction bases numbered 5, after V lost 4 bases and J lost 3 bases. The CDR3 has 15 residues. The germline V gene has CDR1 SGHRS and CDR2 YFSETQ. As DNA, the CDR3 is TGCGCCAGCAGCCCAAGACTAGCGGGAGACTACGAGCAGTACTTC. This sequence encodes CASSPRLAGDYEQYF.

This clonotype was detected ten times or more. The gene calls are TRBV27 and TRBJ2-2, with TRBD1 matching over 10 bases. This CDR3 has 16 residues. The germline gives CDR1 MNHEY, CDR2 SMNVEV (reference sequence). The junction had 4 bases not matched to a gene; V was cut back by 6 bases and J by 0 bases. The CDR3: CASRRTGGTNTGELFF. The CDR3 DNA reads TGTGCCAGCAGAAGGACAGGGGGGACGAACACCGGGGAGCTGTTTTTT.

This clonotype was detected only a few times. The chain joins TRBV6-2 or TRBV6-3 to TRBJ1-1; D is unclear. Germline-derived CDR1 and CDR2 are MNHEY and SVGEGT. V gave up 1 base and J gave up 0 bases, with 12 bases separating them. CDR3 length equals 16 residues. CDR3 coding DNA: TGTGCCAGCAGTTACTTGGCAGAAGAAATGAACACTGAAGCTTTCTTT. Its translation: CASSYLAEEMNTEAFF.

This clonotype was found a few times. The chain links TRBV9 to TRBJ1-6; the match to TRBD1 covers 7 bases. Germline V gene data show CDR1 as SGDLS and CDR2 as YYNGEE. This CDR3 has 16 amino acids. Losses at the gene ends were 3 bases for V and 10 bases for J; bases not matched to a gene: 13. The CDR3 is CASSATTGTERSPLHF. CDR3 in DNA: TGTGCCAGCAGCGCAACCACCGGGACAGAAAGATCACCCCTCCACTTT.

This clonotype has ten or more counts. This rearrangement joins TRBV20-1 to TRBJ2-1; 7 nucleotides match TRBD2. This CDR3 region has 14 residues. The ends lost 3 bases at V and 6 bases at J; junction bases unmatched: 8. Germline CDR1 reads DFQATT; CDR2 reads SNEGSKA (reference sequence). DNA for the CDR3: TGCAGTGCTAGCGGTATGACTAGCCTCAATGAGCAGTTCTTC. This gives the protein CSASGMTSLNEQFF.

In its sample, this clonotype was seen many times. V gene TRBV7-9 combines with J gene TRBJ1-2; D call uncertain. The germline V gene has CDR1 SEHNR and CDR2 FQNEAQ (reference sequence). This CDR3 comprises 11 residues. Trimming removed 1 base from V and 9 bases from J, with 6 bases in between. DNA of the CDR3: TGTGCCAGCAGCTTAGTAGAGCGCTACACCTTC. This encodes CASSLVERYTF. Combining the CDR3 with reference TRBV7-9 and TRBJ1-2 gives the whole variable domain DTGVSQNPRHKITKRGQNVTFRCDPISEHNRLYWYRQTLGQGPEFLTYFQNEAQLEKSRLLSDRFSAERPKGSFSTLEIQRTEQGDSAMYLCASSLVERYTFGSGTRLTVV.

This clonotype was observed many times. The chain couples TRBV2 to TRBJ2-7, with D tentatively TRBD1 (5 bases). This CDR3 comprises 13 residues. Trimming removed 6 bases at V and 5 bases at J, with 14 bases between. The germline V gene has CDR1 SNHLY and CDR2 FYNNEI. CDR3 sequence reads: CASRRRTGNEQYF. The CDR3 region has the DNA TGTGCCAGCAGGAGGCGAACAGGAAACGAGCAGTACTTC.

This clonotype was observed at least ten times. The chain recombines TRBV28 with TRBJ2-7; 8 bases agree with TRBD2. V shed 5 bases and J 7 bases; nucleotides not matched to a gene: 10. The CDR3 is made up of 14 amino acids. The germline CDR1 and CDR2 sequences are MDHEN and SYDVKM. CDR3: CASSVEKREKEQYF. CDR3 nucleotide sequence: TGTGCCAGCAGTGTTGAGAAGCGGGAGAAAGAGCAGTACTTC.

About this clonotype: A clone one base away is much larger, so this may be a read error. The chain carries TRBV28 and TRBJ2-7, with TRBD1 as a possible D gene (5 bases). This CDR3 comprises 14 residues. Per the germline V gene, CDR1 is MDHEN and CDR2 is SYDVKM. V lost 3 bases, J lost 2 bases, and 11 bases lay in between. The CDR3 loop is CASSFPDSTYEQYF. The CDR3 DNA sequence: TGTGCCAGCAGTTTCCCTGACAGTACCTACGAGCAGTACTTC.

This sequence joins TRBV7-2 and TRBJ2-1, with TRBD2 identical over 12 bases. There are 18 residues in the CDR3. J lost 4 bases, V lost 1 base, and 8 bases had no gene match. Looked up from germline, CDR1 is SGHTA and CDR2 is FQGNSA. This CDR3 is CASSLVALGLAGYNEQFF. The CDR3 bases are TGTGCCAGCAGCTTAGTAGCCCTCGGACTAGCGGGGTACAATGAGCAGTTCTTC.

The V gene is TRBV29-1, the J gene TRBJ1-2, with a possible D match to TRBD1 (6 bases). V was shortened by 2 bases and J by 4 bases, with 11 bases between the two germline ends. Germline CDR1 reads SQVTM; CDR2 reads ANQGSEA. The CDR3 is 13 residues long. The CDR3 coding sequence is TGCAGCGTTGAAACAGGGCTTGTCTATGGCTACACCTTC. It translates to CSVETGLVYGYTF.

In this sample, this clonotype turned up many times. V is TRBV12-3 or TRBV12-4 and J is TRBJ2-1; tentative D call: TRBD1 (6 bases). The CDR3 has 15 residues. V was cut by 8 bases and J by 4 bases, with 18 bases left in between. As DNA, the CDR3 is TGTGCCAGCGTCCCCAGGGGCCTGTCGTACAATGAGCAGTTCTTC. Translation: CASVPRGLSYNEQFF.

This clonotype was detected a few times. This rearrangement joins TRBV6-1 to TRBJ2-7; no firm D call. In germline, CDR1 is MNHNS, CDR2 SASEGT. The ends were cut back, 6 bases at V and 5 bases at J, with 14 bases in the middle. The CDR3 is made up of 13 amino acids. CDR3 DNA sequence: TGTGCCAGCAGACATAATCAGGTCGACGAGCAGTACTTC. Residues: CASRHNQVDEQYF.

The rearrangement joins TRBV5-1 to TRBJ2-6; D not resolved. Germline CDR1 SGHRS, CDR2 YFSETQ. V lost 0 bases and J 0 bases, leaving 7 bases between the germline ends. This CDR3 contains 16 residues. The CDR3 is CASSLAFRSGANVLTF. CDR3 DNA sequence: TGCGCCAGCAGCTTGGCCTTTCGCTCTGGGGCCAACGTCCTGACTTTC.

This clonotype has a count of ten or more. The V and J genes are TRBV7-9 and TRBJ2-5, with a possible D match to TRBD1 (5 bases). The CDR3 runs to 14 residues. With 5 bases removed from V and 4 bases from J, the gap between germline ends came to 14 bases. In germline, CDR1 is SEHNR, CDR2 FQNEAQ (reference sequence). The CDR3 nucleotides read TGTGCCAGCAGCCCCCAGACAGCAGGAGAGACCCAGTACTTC. Encoded protein: CASSPQTAGETQYF.

This chain uses TRBV4-2 with TRBJ1-6, with a tentative D call TRBD1 (6 bases). Trimming shortened V by 1 base and J by 1 base, and 14 bases separated the two germline ends. The CDR3 extends over 18 amino acids. Germline CDR1 is LGHNA and CDR2 is YNFKEQ. The CDR3 sequence is CASSQGELDSSYNSPLHF. In DNA, the CDR3 is TGTGCCAGCAGCCAAGGTGAATTGGACAGTTCCTATAATTCACCCCTCCACTTT.

This clonotype was found many times. The rearrangement joins TRBV27 to TRBJ1-1; no firm D call. Per germline, CDR1 MNHEY and CDR2 SMNVEV (reference sequence). The CDR3 is made up of 13 amino acids. The ends were cut back, 2 bases at V and 3 bases at J, with 7 bases in the middle. CDR3 sequence (DNA): TGTGCCAGCAGTTTAGGGCTGTACACTGAAGCTTTCTTT. Translated, it gives CASSLGLYTEAFF.

This clonotype was detected many times. This chain joins TRBV12-3 or TRBV12-4 and TRBJ2-3; D uncertain. The CDR3 is 16 amino acids. V lost 6 bases and J 1 base, leaving 17 bases between the germline ends. The CDR3 sequence: CASSPEEGLRTDTQYF. In DNA form, the CDR3 reads TGTGCCAGCAGCCCTGAGGAAGGGTTACGCACAGATACGCAGTATTTT.

This sequence joins TRBV30 and TRBJ1-1, with D uncertain. This CDR3 spans 14 amino acids. V lost 0 bases and J lost 7, with 15 bases in between. Germline V gene lookup returns CDR1 GTSNPN and CDR2 SVGIG (reference sequence). The CDR3 sequence is CAWSVFVQTDEAFF. CDR3 DNA sequence: TGTGCCTGGAGTGTATTCGTCCAGACGGATGAAGCTTTCTTT.

The sample holds many counts of this clonotype. The genes are TRBV6-5 and TRBJ2-3; D gene uncertain. The CDR3 loop spans 14 amino acids. Trimming stripped 0 bases from V and 2 bases from J, with 6 bases between. CDR1 and CDR2 (germline): MNHEY, SVGAGI. The CDR3: CASSYSRYTDTQYF. The CDR3 nucleotides are TGTGCCAGCAGTTACTCGCGGTACACAGATACGCAGTATTTT.

This clonotype was counted a few times. The chain links TRBV3-1 to TRBJ1-2; no clear D. Trimming took off 1 base at V and 4 bases at J, with 7 bases between the two ends. There are 13 residues in the CDR3. Germline V gene sequence: CDR1 LGHDT, CDR2 YNNKEL (reference sequence). CDR3 coding DNA: TGTGCCAGCAGCCAAGCGGGGAGCTATGGCTACACCTTC. It translates to CASSQAGSYGYTF.

This clonotype was counted between two and nine times. The chain is built from TRBV30 and TRBJ2-1; tentative D call: TRBD2 (7 bases). CDR1 GTSNPN and CDR2 SVGIG come from the germline V gene (reference sequence). V was cut by 4 bases and J by 4 bases, with 20 bases left in between. This CDR3 comprises 16 residues. In nucleotides, the CDR3 is TGTGCCTGGAATTCGGGGGGCGGTCATCCATACAATGAGCAGTTCTTC. The encoded protein is CAWNSGGGHPYNEQFF.

J is TRBJ2-7 and V is TRBV11-1; 10 bases are shared with TRBD2. The germline CDR1 and CDR2 sequences are SGHAT and FQDESV (reference sequence). Trimming at V came to 4 bases and at J to 3 bases, leaving 6 bases not matched to a gene. CDR3 length: 15 amino acids. CDR3 residues: CASSSRTSGNYEQYF. The DNA for the CDR3 is TGTGCCAGCAGCTCGAGGACTAGCGGAAACTACGAGCAGTACTTC.

The table lists this clonotype with a few counts. The chain couples TRBV6-4 to TRBJ2-1; 7 nucleotides align to TRBD1. Unmatched junction bases numbered 14, after V lost 5 bases and J lost 10 bases. Germline CDR1 is MRHNA and CDR2 is SNTAGT. The CDR3 is 15 residues long. The CDR3 bases are TGTGCCAGCAGTATCCGGGACAGTGAGGGGCACGAGCAGTTCTTC. Protein product: CASSIRDSEGHEQFF.

The chain recombines TRBV6-1 with TRBJ2-3; D is unresolved. Germline V gives CDR1 MNHNS, CDR2 SASEGT. V was shortened by 4 bases and J by 14 bases, with 22 bases between the two germline ends. CDR3 length: 14 residues. The CDR3 DNA is TGTGCCAGCAGTGGGACCACACACGACCTCTTCAGGTATTTT. It codes for CASSGTTHDLFRYF.

Only a few counts were recorded for this clonotype. The rearrangement joins TRBV20-1 to TRBJ2-1, with D perhaps matching TRBD2 (5 bases). Germline lookup yields CDR1 DFQATT and CDR2 SNEGSKA (reference sequence). Trimming took off 6 bases at V and 12 bases at J, with 21 bases between the two ends. This CDR3 contains 13 residues. The CDR3 region has the DNA TGCAGTGCCACGGTCGGACTCCAGTGGGGGCAGTTCTTC. Its translation: CSATVGLQWGQFF.